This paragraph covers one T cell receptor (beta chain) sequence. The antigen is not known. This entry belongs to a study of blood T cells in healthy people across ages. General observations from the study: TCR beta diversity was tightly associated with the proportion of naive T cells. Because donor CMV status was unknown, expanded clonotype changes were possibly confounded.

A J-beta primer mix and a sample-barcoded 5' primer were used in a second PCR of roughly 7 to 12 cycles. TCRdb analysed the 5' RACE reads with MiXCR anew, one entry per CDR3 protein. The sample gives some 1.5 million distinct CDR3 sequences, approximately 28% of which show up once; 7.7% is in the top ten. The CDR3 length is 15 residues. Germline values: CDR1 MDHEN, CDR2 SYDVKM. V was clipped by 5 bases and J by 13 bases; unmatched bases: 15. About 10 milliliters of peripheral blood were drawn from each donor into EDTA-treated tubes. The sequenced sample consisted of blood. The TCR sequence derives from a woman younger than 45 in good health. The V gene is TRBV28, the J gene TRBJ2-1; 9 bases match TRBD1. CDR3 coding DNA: TGTGCCAGCAGTGCCGGACAGGGGCCAGGAGAGACCCAGTTCTTC. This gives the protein CASSAGQGPGETQFF. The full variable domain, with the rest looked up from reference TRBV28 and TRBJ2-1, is DVKVTQSSRYLVKRTGEKVFLECVQDMDHENMFWYRQDPGLGLRLIYFSYDVKMKEKGDIPEGYSVSREKKERFSLILESASTNQTSMYLCASSAGQGPGETQFFGPGTRLTVL.